One and the same sample provided the 11 T cell receptor beta chains below, sequenced in a study of T cells after yellow fever vaccination. One entry per CDR3 protein results from TCRdb running MiXCR on the 5' RACE reads. The sample holds about 210,000 distinct CDR3 sequences; approximately 3.3% are singletons and the top ten take 3.2%. The sequencing used CD4+ T cells sorted from PBMCs, collected 10 days after the yellow fever booster vaccination. These receptors originate from a man between 18 and 29 years old who received the YFV17D yellow fever vaccine.

In its sample, this clonotype was seen many times. This chain connects TRBV2 to TRBJ2-2; D unclear. Germline V lookup: CDR1 SNHLY, CDR2 FYNNEI. With 6 bases removed from V and 0 bases from J, the gap between germline ends came to 17 bases. The CDR3 spans 17 residues. CDR3 in DNA: TGTGCCAGCAGCCGACCCTCGCCCGTCACGAACACCGGGGAGCTGTTTTTT. Its protein product is CASSRPSPVTNTGELFF.

The chain carries TRBV29-1 and TRBJ1-2; a weak D match, TRBD1 (5 bases). This CDR3 is built from 13 residues. CDR1 is SQVTM and CDR2 is ANQGSEA in the germline V gene. The V end was cut by 7 bases, the J end by 5 bases, with 17 bases between. The CDR3: CSGSYPGKYGYTF. The CDR3, as DNA: TGCAGCGGTAGTTATCCAGGGAAATATGGCTACACCTTC. The variable domain in full, with the rest retrieved from reference TRBV29-1 and TRBJ1-2, is SAVISQKPSRDICQRGTSLTIQCQVDSQVTMMFWYRQQPGQSLTLIATANQGSEATYESGFVIDKFPISRPNLTFSTLTVSNMSPEDSSIYLCSGSYPGKYGYTFGSGTRLTVV.

This sequence joins TRBV12-3 or TRBV12-4 and TRBJ1-1; D call uncertain. V was cut by 4 bases and J by 0 bases, with 6 bases left in between. This CDR3 has 13 amino acids. CDR3 sequence: CASSWEMNTEAFF. In DNA form, the CDR3 reads TGTGCCAGCAGTTGGGAGATGAACACTGAAGCTTTCTTT.

This clonotype appeared a few times. The rearrangement joins TRBV7-2 to TRBJ2-1; no clear D gene. The germline V gene has CDR1 SGHTA and CDR2 FQGNSA. This CDR3 region has 15 residues. V was clipped by 2 bases and J by 8 bases, with 16 bases between them. The CDR3 nucleotides are TGTGCCAGCAGCTTACCACGCCGTCCAGGCGATGAGCAGTTCTTC. Translation: CASSLPRRPGDEQFF.

This clonotype was observed at least ten times. The CDR3 loop reads CASSLDPGLAFYEQYF. CDR3 nucleotides: TGCGCCAGCAGCTTGGATCCGGGACTAGCGTTCTACGAGCAGTACTTC. V is TRBV5-1 and J is TRBJ2-7, with 10 bases matching TRBD2. With V trimmed by 0 bases and J by 3 bases, 6 bases remained unmatched. There are 16 residues in the CDR3. Germline V gives CDR1 SGHRS, CDR2 YFSETQ.

This clonotype turned up a few times. The germline gene is not matched at one end of the junction; a read error may be the cause. The V gene is TRBV7-7, the J gene TRBJ2-1, with D possibly being TRBD1 or TRBD2 (5 bases each). The germline gives CDR1 SSHAT, CDR2 FNYEAQ (reference sequence). The length of the CDR3 is 16 residues. DNA for the CDR3: TGTGCTAGCAGCTTAGGGACCGCAGGCTCCTACAATGAGCAGTTCTTC. It codes for CASSLGTAGSYNEQFF.

V and J are TRBV4-3 and TRBJ2-1; 9 nucleotides align to TRBD1. The CDR3 has 16 residues. Germline CDR1 and CDR2: LGHNA and YSLEER. The V segment lost 1 base and the J segment 5 bases; nucleotides outside the gene matches: 6. CDR3 sequence: CASSQVPGQGNNEQFF. The CDR3 DNA reads TGCGCCAGCAGCCAAGTACCGGGACAGGGCAACAATGAGCAGTTCTTC.

The table lists this clonotype with a few counts. The V call is TRBV25-1, the J call TRBJ2-7; D ambiguous. The germline gives CDR1 MGHDK, CDR2 SYGVNS. The CDR3 is 11 amino acids. The V gene lost 4 bases and the J gene lost 3 bases, with 4 bases spanning the gap. For the CDR3, the DNA is TGTGCCAGCAGTGTGTTCTACGAGCAGTACTTC. Translated: CASSVFYEQYF.

The V and J genes are TRBV7-9 and TRBJ1-6, with D perhaps TRBD1 (6 bases). The germline CDR1 and CDR2 sequences are SEHNR and FQNEAQ (reference sequence). This CDR3 comprises 18 residues. Trimming removed 1 base at V and 4 bases at J, with 17 bases between. The CDR3 DNA reads TGTGCCAGCAGCTTAGTCCTACAGGGTTTTTCATATAATTCACCCCTCCACTTT. It translates to CASSLVLQGFSYNSPLHF.

V gene TRBV5-1 combines with J gene TRBJ2-5, with D perhaps TRBD2 (6 bases). Germline V gene lookup returns CDR1 SGHRS and CDR2 YFSETQ. The V gene lost 4 bases and the J gene lost 1 base, with 14 bases spanning the gap. The CDR3 sequence is 15 residues long. The CDR3 nucleotides read TGCGCCAGCAGCGTCACACCGGGAGCCCAAGAGACCCAGTACTTC. Amino acids: CASSVTPGAQETQYF.

There are a few counts of this clonotype. The chain couples TRBV28 to TRBJ2-2, with D possibly TRBD1 on 5 matching bases. Germline CDR1 reads MDHEN; CDR2 reads SYDVKM. This CDR3 comprises 12 residues. The V end was cut by 3 bases, the J end by 6 bases, with 5 bases between. CDR3 in amino acids: CASSFRAGELFF. Written as DNA, the CDR3 is TGTGCCAGCAGTTTCAGGGCCGGGGAGCTGTTTTTT.